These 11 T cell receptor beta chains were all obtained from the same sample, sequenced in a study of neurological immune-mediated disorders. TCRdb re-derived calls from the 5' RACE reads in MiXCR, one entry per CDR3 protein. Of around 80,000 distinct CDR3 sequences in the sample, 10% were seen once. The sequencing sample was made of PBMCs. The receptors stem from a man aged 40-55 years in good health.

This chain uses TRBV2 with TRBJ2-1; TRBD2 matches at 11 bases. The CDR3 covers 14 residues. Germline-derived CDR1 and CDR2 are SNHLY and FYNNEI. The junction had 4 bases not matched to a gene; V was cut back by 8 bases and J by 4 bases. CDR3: CASGGLADYNEQFF. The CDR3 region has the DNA TGTGCCAGCGGGGGACTAGCGGATTACAATGAGCAGTTCTTC.

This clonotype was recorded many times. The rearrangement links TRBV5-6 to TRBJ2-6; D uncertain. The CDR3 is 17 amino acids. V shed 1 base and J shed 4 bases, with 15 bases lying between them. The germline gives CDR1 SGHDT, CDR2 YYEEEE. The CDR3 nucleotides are TGTGCCAGCAGCTTGAACAGCGTAGTAACGGGGGCCAACGTCCTGACTTTC. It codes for CASSLNSVVTGANVLTF. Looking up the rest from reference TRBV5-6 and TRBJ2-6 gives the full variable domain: DAGVTQSPTHLIKTRGQQVTLRCSPKSGHDTVSWYQQALGQGPQFIFQYYEEEERQRGNFPDRFSGHQFPNYSSELNVNALLLGDSALYLCASSLNSVVTGANVLTFGAGSRLTVL.

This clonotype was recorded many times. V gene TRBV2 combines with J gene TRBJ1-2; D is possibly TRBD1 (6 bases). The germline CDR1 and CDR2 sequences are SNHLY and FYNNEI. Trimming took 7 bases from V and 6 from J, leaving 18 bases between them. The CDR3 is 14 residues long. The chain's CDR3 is CASTWDTGSNGYTF. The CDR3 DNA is TGTGCCAGCACTTGGGACACTGGCTCCAATGGCTACACCTTC.

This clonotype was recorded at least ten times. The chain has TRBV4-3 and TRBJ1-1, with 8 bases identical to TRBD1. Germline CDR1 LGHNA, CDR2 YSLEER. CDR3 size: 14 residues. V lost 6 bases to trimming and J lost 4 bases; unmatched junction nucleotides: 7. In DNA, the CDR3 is TGCGCCAGCAGAAAGACAGGGGCGCCCACTGAAGCTTTCTTT. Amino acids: CASRKTGAPTEAFF.

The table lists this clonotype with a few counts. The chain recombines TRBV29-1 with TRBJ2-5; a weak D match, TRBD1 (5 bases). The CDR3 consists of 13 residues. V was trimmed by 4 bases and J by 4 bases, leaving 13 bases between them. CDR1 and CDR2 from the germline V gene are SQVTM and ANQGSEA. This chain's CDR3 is CSVGGRGAETQYF. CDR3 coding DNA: TGCAGCGTTGGTGGACGTGGGGCAGAGACCCAGTACTTC.

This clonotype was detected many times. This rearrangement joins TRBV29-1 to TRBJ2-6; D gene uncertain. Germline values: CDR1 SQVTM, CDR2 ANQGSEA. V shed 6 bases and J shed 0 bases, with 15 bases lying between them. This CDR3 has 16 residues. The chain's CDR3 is CSVVDESHSGANVLTF. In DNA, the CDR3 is TGCAGCGTGGTGGACGAGTCCCACTCTGGGGCCAACGTCCTGACTTTC. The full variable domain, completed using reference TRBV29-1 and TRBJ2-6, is SAVISQKPSRDICQRGTSLTIQCQVDSQVTMMFWYRQQPGQSLTLIATANQGSEATYESGFVIDKFPISRPNLTFSTLTVSNMSPEDSSIYLCSVVDESHSGANVLTFGAGSRLTVL.

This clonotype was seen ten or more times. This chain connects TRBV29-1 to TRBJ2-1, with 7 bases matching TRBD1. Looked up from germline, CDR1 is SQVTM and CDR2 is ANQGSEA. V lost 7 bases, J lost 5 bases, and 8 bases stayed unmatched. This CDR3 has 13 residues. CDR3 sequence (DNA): TGCAGCGCTTACAGGGGCGTAAACAATGAGCAGTTCTTC. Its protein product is CSAYRGVNNEQFF.

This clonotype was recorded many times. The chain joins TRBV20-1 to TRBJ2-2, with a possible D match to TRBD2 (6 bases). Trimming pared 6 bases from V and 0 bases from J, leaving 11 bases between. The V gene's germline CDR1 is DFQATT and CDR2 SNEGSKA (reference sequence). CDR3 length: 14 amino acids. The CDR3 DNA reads TGCAGTGCCTCCGGGACTGCGAACACCGGGGAGCTGTTTTTT. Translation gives CSASGTANTGELFF.

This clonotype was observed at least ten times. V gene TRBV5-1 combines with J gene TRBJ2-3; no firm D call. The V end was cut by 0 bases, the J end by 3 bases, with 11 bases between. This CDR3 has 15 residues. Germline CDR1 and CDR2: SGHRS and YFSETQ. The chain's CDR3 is CASSLDGGMTDTQYF. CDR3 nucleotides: TGCGCCAGCAGCTTGGACGGTGGAATGACAGATACGCAGTATTTT.

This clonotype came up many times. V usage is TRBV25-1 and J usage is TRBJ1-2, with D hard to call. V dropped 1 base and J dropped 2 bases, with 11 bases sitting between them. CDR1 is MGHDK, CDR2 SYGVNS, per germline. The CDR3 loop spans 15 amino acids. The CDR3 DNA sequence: TGTGCCAGCAGTGAATCCGGACCGGTGAACTATGGCTACACCTTC. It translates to CASSESGPVNYGYTF.

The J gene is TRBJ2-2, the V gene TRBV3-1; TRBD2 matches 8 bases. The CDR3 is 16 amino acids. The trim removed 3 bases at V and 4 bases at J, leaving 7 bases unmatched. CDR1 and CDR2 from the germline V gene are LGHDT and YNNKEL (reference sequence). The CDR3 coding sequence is TGTGCCAGCAGCCAGCCCCGGGGGGGTTCCACCGGGGAGCTGTTTTTT. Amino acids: CASSQPRGGSTGELFF. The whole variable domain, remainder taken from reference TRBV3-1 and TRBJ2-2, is DTAVSQTPKYLVTQMGNDKSIKCEQNLGHDTMYWYKQDSKKFLKIMFSYNNKELIINETVPNRFSPKSPDKAHLNLHINSLELGDSAVYFCASSQPRGGSTGELFFGEGSRLTVL.